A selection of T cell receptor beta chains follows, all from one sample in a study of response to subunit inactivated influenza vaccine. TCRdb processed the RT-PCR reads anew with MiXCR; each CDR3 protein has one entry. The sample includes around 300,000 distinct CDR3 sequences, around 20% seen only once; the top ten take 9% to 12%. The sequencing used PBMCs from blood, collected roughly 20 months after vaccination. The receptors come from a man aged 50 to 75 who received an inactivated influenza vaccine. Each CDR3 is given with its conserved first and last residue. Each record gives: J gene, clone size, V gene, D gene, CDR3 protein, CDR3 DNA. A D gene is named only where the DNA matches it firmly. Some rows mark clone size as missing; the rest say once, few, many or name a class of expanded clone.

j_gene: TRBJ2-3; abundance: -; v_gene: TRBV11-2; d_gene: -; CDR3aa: CASSFRGTSTDTQYF; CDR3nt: TGTGCCAGCAGCTTTCGGGGGACTAGCACAGATACGCAGTATTTT
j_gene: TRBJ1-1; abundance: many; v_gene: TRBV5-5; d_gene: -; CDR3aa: CASSLRVSEAFF; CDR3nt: TGTGCCAGCAGCCTCAGGGTCTCTGAAGCTTTCTTT
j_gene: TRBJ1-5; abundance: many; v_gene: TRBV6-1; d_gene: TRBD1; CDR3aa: CASIEQGASQPQHF; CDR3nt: TGTGCCAGCATTGAACAGGGGGCAAGTCAGCCCCAGCATTTT
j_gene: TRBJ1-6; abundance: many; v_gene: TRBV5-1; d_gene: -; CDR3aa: CASSSERGRNSPLHF; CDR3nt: TGCGCCAGCAGCTCCGAGCGGGGACGTAATTCACCCCTCCACTTT
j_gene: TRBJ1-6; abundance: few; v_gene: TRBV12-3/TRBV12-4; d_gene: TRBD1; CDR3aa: CASSRGQGISDSPLHF; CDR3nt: TGTGCCAGCAGCCGGGGACAGGGCATTAGTGATTCACCCCTCCACTTT
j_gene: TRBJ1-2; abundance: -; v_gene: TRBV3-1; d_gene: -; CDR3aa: CASSRDLAYGYTF; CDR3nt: TGTGCCAGCAGCCGAGATCTGGCCTATGGCTACACCTTC
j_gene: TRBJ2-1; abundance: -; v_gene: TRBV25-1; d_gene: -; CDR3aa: CASGLPSGSYNEQFF; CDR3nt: TGTGCCAGCGGACTCCCAAGCGGTTCCTACAATGAGCAGTTCTTC
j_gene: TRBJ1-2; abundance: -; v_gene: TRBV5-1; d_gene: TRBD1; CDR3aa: CASSPGTETGYTF; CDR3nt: TGCGCCAGCAGCCCCGGGACAGAGACGGGCTACACCTTC
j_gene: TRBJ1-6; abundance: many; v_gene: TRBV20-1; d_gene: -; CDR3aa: CSAIGPGSPLHF; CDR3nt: TGCAGTGCTATCGGACCTGGCTCACCCCTCCACTTT
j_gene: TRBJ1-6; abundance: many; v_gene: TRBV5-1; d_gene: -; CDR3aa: CASSLGSLGTPLHF; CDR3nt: TGCGCCAGCAGCCTCGGGTCCCTAGGAACACCCCTCCACTTT
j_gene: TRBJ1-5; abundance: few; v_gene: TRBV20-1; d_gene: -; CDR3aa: CSAPQASNQPQHF; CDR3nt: TGCAGTGCTCCACAGGCCTCCAATCAGCCCCAGCATTTT
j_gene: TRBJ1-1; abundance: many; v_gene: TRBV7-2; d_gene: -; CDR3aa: CASSFQTGNTEAFF; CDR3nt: TGTGCCAGCAGCTTCCAGACAGGGAACACTGAAGCTTTCTTT
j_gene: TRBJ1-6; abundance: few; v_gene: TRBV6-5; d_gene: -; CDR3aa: CASSYRGTSYNSPLHF; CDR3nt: TGTGCCAGCAGTTACAGGGGGACCTCCTATAATTCACCCCTCCACTTT
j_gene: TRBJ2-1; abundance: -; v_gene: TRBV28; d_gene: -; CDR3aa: CASSLIRENQGEQFF; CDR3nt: TGTGCCAGCAGTTTGATTAGGGAGAATCAGGGTGAGCAGTTCTTC